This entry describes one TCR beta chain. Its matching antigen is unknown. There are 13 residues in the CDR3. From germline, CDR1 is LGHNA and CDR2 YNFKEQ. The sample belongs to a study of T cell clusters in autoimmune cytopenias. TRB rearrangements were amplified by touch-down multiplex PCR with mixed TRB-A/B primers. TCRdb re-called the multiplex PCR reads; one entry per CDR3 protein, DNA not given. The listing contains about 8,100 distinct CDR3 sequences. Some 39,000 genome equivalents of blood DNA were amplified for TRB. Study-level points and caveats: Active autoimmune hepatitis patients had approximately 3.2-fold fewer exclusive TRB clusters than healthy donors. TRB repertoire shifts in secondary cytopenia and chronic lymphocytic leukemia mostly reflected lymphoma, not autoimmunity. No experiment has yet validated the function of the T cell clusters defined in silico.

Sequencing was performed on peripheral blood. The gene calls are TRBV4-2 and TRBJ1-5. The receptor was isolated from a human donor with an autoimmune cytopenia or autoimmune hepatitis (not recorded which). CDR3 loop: CASSQEGIGPQHF.